This TCR beta chain appears in the sequencing data of a study of immune heterogeneity within non-small cell lung tumors (dated by TCRdb to 2016 to 2019). A note on the overall study: By histology, the tumors were a few squamous cell carcinomas, around eleven non-squamous carcinomas and 1 tumor not otherwise specified. The study combined whole-exome sequencing, RNA-seq and TCR beta repertoire sequencing of multiple spatially distinct regions from each NSCLC tumor to examine intratumoral immune heterogeneity. TCR repertoire analysis included more than 55 tumor loci from around 16 patients, whereas transcriptome data included only about 43 loci from more than nine patients. Neoantigen binding to each patient's HLA alleles was predicted with netMHCpan-3.0 for mutant peptides of 8 to 11 amino acids. Broad study findings and their caveats: A statistically significant but moderate positive correlation (R about 0.34) was observed between local T-cell repertoire clonality and local tumor mutational burden. Individual patients mostly had different high-frequency TCR beta clonotypes. Within a patient, identical dominant CDR3B clonotypes were found to recur across loci, yet unique high-frequency clones were also harbored in different tumor locations.

CDR1 PRHDT and CDR2 FYEKMQ are derived from the germline V gene (reference sequence). V drops 5 bases and J drops 4 bases, leaving 17 bases in between. From the cysteine up to the phenylalanine, the CDR3 has a length of 16 residues. The kept DNA is CDR3 alone, 48 bases in frame from the first base. As to this clonotype: Which antigen it targets is not known. Base qualities are missing; no much larger clone stands one base away.

Genomic DNA extracted from bulk tumor tissue served as TCR template, with around 600 ng gDNA amplified per sample. During surgery, several biopsies were collected from each primary tumor and placed as far from one another as possible within the tumor mass. The study cohort was described as untreated, and patients were newly diagnosed NSCLC cases undergoing curative surgery. The donor group was made up of approximately 16 newly diagnosed non-small cell lung cancer patients undergoing surgery with curative intent. A couple of independent pathologists reviewed the resected tumor masses. Only DNA and RNA samples of high quality went on to sequencing. A multiplex PCR system amplified the TCR beta CDR3 region, with a first 10-cycle round using 32 V-gene forward and 13 J-gene reverse primers. The first PCR round was done with a QIAGEN Multiplex PCR Kit, and the primer sequences were filed in Chinese patent CN105087789A. Illumina universal primers were attached in a second round of PCR run with the Phusion High-Fidelity PCR Kit. Paired-end sequencing of TCR libraries was carried out on the Illumina HiSeq X Ten platform at a read length of 151 bp. The original methods were these. Reads lacking multiplex PCR primers were removed with Cutadapt, read pairs were merged with PEAR, and CDR3 regions were called with MiXCR default settings. Repertoire diversity used Shannon entropy, and clonality was computed as one minus Shannon entropy divided by ln of productive unique sequence count. Clonotypes present at frequencies of at least 0.5% were defined as dominant or high-frequency T-cell clones. Using fastp at Q25 and MiXCR, TCRdb reprocessed the public reads and kept productive beta chains. Rows are unified per CDR3 protein, each entry keeping the most common DNA and genes. TCRdb's processing, not the authors', yielded these V and J calls. The sample data list roughly 6,000 distinct CDR3 sequences, and roughly 21% of these were observed just once. The ten largest clonotypes hold 8.5% to 10% of the sample.

Input material: lung tumor tissue. The chain uses TRBV13 and TRBJ2-2; TRBD2 might be the D gene, on 6 matching bases. The sequence was collected from a woman between 55 and 75 years old with non-small cell lung cancer. In nucleotide form, the sequence is TGTGCCAGCAGCCTCGGGACCGTGGGGGGCACCGGGGAGCTGTTTTTT. Translated, this gives CASSLGTVGGTGELFF.